This entry lists 22 T cell receptor beta chains sequenced from one sample in a study of blood T cell repertoires in COVID-19. TCRdb keeps only in-frame clones here, not all; method: immunoSEQ multiplex PCR. Altogether about 480,000 clones are present, around nine tenths being singletons, with the ten largest covering approximately 1.8%. Sequenced: PBMCs or T cells enriched from blood (not recorded which). The receptors were gathered from a woman aged 40 to 50 who had recovered from COVID-19.

This clone was seen just once. The V and J genes are TRBV25-1 and TRBJ1-5; 7 bases are shared with TRBD1. After removal of 7 bases from V and 5 bases from J, the junction contained 14 bases not matched to a gene. The CDR3 consists of 16 residues. The germline V gene has CDR1 MGHDK and CDR2 SYGVNS. CDR3 DNA sequence: TGTGCCAGCACCCTCTCGGACAGGCGGGTGGATCAGCCCCAGCATTTT. It specifies CASTLSDRRVDQPQHF.

V usage is TRBV20-1 and J usage is TRBJ1-2; TRBD1 matches 8 bases. V was clipped by 3 bases and J by 6 bases; unmatched bases: 9. The CDR3 sequence is 14 residues long. Germline V gene lookup returns CDR1 DFQATT and CDR2 SNEGSKA (reference sequence). CDR3 protein: CSASSAGTGNGYTF. In DNA form, the CDR3 reads TGCAGTGCTAGTAGTGCTGGGACAGGCAATGGCTACACCTTC.

The chain employs TRBV3-1 (or the pseudogene TRBV3-2) and TRBJ1-2; no reliable D call. The CDR3 sequence is 15 residues long. Looked up from germline, CDR1 is LGHDT and CDR2 is YNNKEL (reference sequence). Trimming took off 1 base at V and 7 bases at J, with 16 bases between the two ends. The CDR3 loop is CASSQVTGGLGGYTF. The CDR3 DNA reads TGTGCCAGCAGCCAAGTTACTGGAGGCTTGGGTGGCTACACCTTC.

There are a few counts of this clone. The CDR3 DNA reads TGTGCCAGCAGTGAATACTTTAGCGGGAGGGCTTCCTACGAGCAGTACTTC. It codes for CASSEYFSGRASYEQYF. The V call is TRBV6-1, the J call TRBJ2-7; 11 nucleotides align to TRBD2. The V and J ends lost 2 bases and 1 base, in that order; junction bases with no gene match: 7. The CDR3 totals 17 residues. CDR1 MNHNS and CDR2 SASEGT come from the germline V gene.

This clone has a single count. The chain is built from TRBV6-4 and TRBJ2-2; 7 bases fit TRBD1. Losses at the gene ends were 6 bases for V and 2 bases for J; bases not matched to a gene: 3. Germline V lookup: CDR1 MRHNA, CDR2 SNTAGT. The CDR3 loop spans 14 amino acids. The CDR3 DNA reads as TGTGCCAGCAGCAGACAGGGTAACACCGGGGAGCTGTTTTTT. Translating gives CASSRQGNTGELFF.

The chain couples TRBV19 to TRBJ1-4; D ambiguous. The CDR3 has 18 residues. The ends were cut back, 6 bases at V and 1 base at J, with 21 bases in the middle. Germline values: CDR1 LNHDA, CDR2 SQIVND (reference sequence). The CDR3 region has the DNA TGTGCCAGTAGGGCCCAGAGGGTGGAATACGGAACTAATGAAAAACTGTTTTTT. Translation gives CASRAQRVEYGTNEKLFF.

V usage is TRBV4-1 and J usage is TRBJ1-5; D perhaps matches TRBD1 (5 bases). Germline assignment: CDR1 MGHRA and CDR2 YSYEKL. Deletions cut 0 bases from V and 11 bases from J, with 17 bases between. The CDR3 covers 15 residues. The CDR3 protein is CASSQEEGLYWAQHF. CDR3 in DNA: TGCGCCAGCAGCCAAGAAGAGGGACTGTATTGGGCCCAGCATTTT.

On this clone itself: A junction end diverges from the germline sequence, so it may reflect a read error. The gene calls are TRBV7-2 and TRBJ1-6; D gene ambiguous. Germline values: CDR1 SGHTA, CDR2 FQGNSA. The CDR3 extends over 17 amino acids. CDR3 in amino acids: CASSTDQPYSFNSPLHF. Here the CDR3 DNA reads TGTGCCAGCAGCACAGACCAGCCCTACTCCTTTAATTCACCCCTCCACTTT.

V usage is TRBV7-8 and J usage is TRBJ2-7; TRBD2 aligns across 8 bases. Germline-derived CDR1 and CDR2 are SGHVS and FQNEAQ. The CDR3 has 15 amino acids. The V gene end was trimmed by 1 base and the J gene end by 0 bases; junction bases not matched to a gene: 2. The CDR3 DNA reads TGTGCCAGCAGCTTAGTAGCGGGGAGCTCCTACGAGCAGTACTTC. Its protein is CASSLVAGSSYEQYF.

This chain uses TRBV5-1 with TRBJ2-6, with 8 positions matching TRBD1. Germline loops: CDR1 SGHRS, CDR2 YFSETQ. The CDR3 is 18 residues long. Losses at the gene ends were 2 bases for V and 0 bases for J; bases not matched to a gene: 7. The CDR3 DNA is TGCGCCAGCAGCTTCCTCGGGACAGGTTCCTCTGGGGCCAACGTCCTGACTTTC. Translation gives CASSFLGTGSSGANVLTF.

This clone was recorded only once. The chain links TRBV19 to TRBJ2-1, with 7 bases aligning to TRBD2. Germline V gives CDR1 LNHDA, CDR2 SQIVND (reference sequence). This CDR3 comprises 13 residues. Trimming removed 6 bases from V and 8 bases from J; junction bases left unmatched: 7. The chain's CDR3 is CASSDLAEDEQFF. The CDR3, as DNA: TGTGCCAGTAGCGATCTAGCGGAGGATGAGCAGTTCTTC.

This rearrangement joins TRBV5-4 to TRBJ1-1; TRBD1 matches at 7 bases. The germline CDR1 and CDR2 sequences are SGHNT and YYREEE (reference sequence). CDR3 length equals 15 residues. Trimming took 1 base from V and 4 from J; bases not matched to a gene: 7. CDR3 nucleotide sequence: TGTGCCAGCAGCTTGTTACAGGGGATTTTCACTGAAGCTTTCTTT. It translates to CASSLLQGIFTEAFF.

The CDR3 region is CASRFRELMNTEAFF. The CDR3 DNA follows: TGCGCCAGCAGGTTTAGGGAGCTAATGAACACTGAAGCTTTCTTT. The rearrangement links TRBV5-1 to TRBJ1-1; D is unresolved. This CDR3 is built from 15 residues. CDR1 and CDR2 from the germline V gene are SGHRS and YFSETQ. V lost 5 bases and J lost 0, with 14 bases in between.

The chain combines TRBV3-1 (or the pseudogene TRBV3-2) with TRBJ2-6, with 8 positions matching TRBD1. The V and J ends lost 1 base and 8 bases, in that order; junction bases with no gene match: 7. The germline gives CDR1 LGHDT, CDR2 YNNKEL (reference sequence). This CDR3 is built from 16 residues. The CDR3 reads CASSQGDRRGTNVLTF. The DNA for the CDR3 is TGTGCCAGCAGCCAAGGGGACAGGAGAGGGACCAACGTCCTGACTTTC.

This clone was picked up one time. The chain uses TRBV6-5 and TRBJ1-2, with TRBD1 identical over 9 bases. V lost 2 bases, J lost 3 bases, and 4 bases stayed unmatched. The CDR3 length is 15 residues. CDR1 MNHEY and CDR2 SVGAGI come from the germline V gene. The CDR3 DNA is TGTGCCAGCAGTTACCTACAGGGGGCACACTATGGCTACACCTTC. Translated: CASSYLQGAHYGYTF.

This clone was counted a few times. The rearrangement joins TRBV15 to TRBJ2-1, with 7 bases identical to TRBD2. Germline V gives CDR1 LNHNV, CDR2 YYDKDF (reference sequence). The CDR3 has 13 amino acids. Germline trimming cut 8 bases from V and 2 bases from J; bases unmatched to any gene: 3. The CDR3 protein is CATQRGPYNEQFF. The CDR3 DNA reads as TGTGCCACCCAGCGGGGCCCCTACAATGAGCAGTTCTTC.

This chain uses TRBV11-2 with TRBJ1-3; D is perhaps TRBD1 (5 bases). Trimming removed 4 bases at V and 8 bases at J, with 12 bases between. This CDR3 has 13 amino acids. Germline V gene data show CDR1 as SGHAT and CDR2 as FQNNGV. CDR3 in amino acids: CASSSVVGHTIYF. CDR3 sequence (DNA): TGTGCCAGCAGCTCCGTAGTGGGGCACACCATATATTTT.

V gene TRBV7-2 combines with J gene TRBJ2-2, with D unresolved. V was pared by 2 bases and J by 3 bases, with 7 bases between. The germline V gene has CDR1 SGHTA and CDR2 FQGNSA. This CDR3 contains 14 residues. The CDR3 region is CASSLKLHTGELFF. The CDR3 region has the DNA TGTGCCAGCAGCTTAAAACTACACACCGGGGAGCTGTTTTTT.

The chain carries TRBV19 and TRBJ2-2, with 8 nucleotides matching TRBD2. Per germline, CDR1 LNHDA and CDR2 SQIVND (reference sequence). Unmatched junction bases numbered 18, after V lost 7 bases and J lost 5 bases. The CDR3 runs to 18 residues. CDR3 region: CASIAWTRGGLETGELFF. The CDR3 DNA is TGTGCCAGTATTGCGTGGACTAGGGGGGGACTAGAGACCGGGGAGCTGTTTTTT.

The chain couples TRBV30 to TRBJ1-5; 8 bases match TRBD1. In germline, CDR1 is GTSNPN, CDR2 SVGIG (reference sequence). The length of the CDR3 is 15 residues. The V and J ends lost 1 base and 0 bases, in that order; junction bases with no gene match: 2. CDR3 sequence reads: CAWSGGTGSNQPQHF. In DNA form, the CDR3 reads TGTGCCTGGAGTGGGGGGACAGGTAGCAATCAGCCCCAGCATTTT.

The V and J genes are TRBV10-1 and TRBJ1-5; D may be TRBD1 (5 bases). Trimming took 7 bases from V and 1 from J, leaving 20 bases between them. CDR1 and CDR2 from the germline V gene are WNHNN and SYGVQD (reference sequence). There are 17 residues in the CDR3. The CDR3 nucleotides are TGCGCCAGCACCCTAAATCAGAGACAGAGGAGCAATCAGCCCCAGCATTTT. Translation gives CASTLNQRQRSNQPQHF.

The chain couples TRBV5-6 to TRBJ2-1, with TRBD2 matching over 8 bases. V dropped 4 bases and J dropped 9; count of bases not matched to a gene: 18. CDR1 SGHDT and CDR2 YYEEEE come from the germline V gene. This CDR3 comprises 17 residues. The CDR3 spells CASSLHRRGREAPEQFF. CDR3 DNA: TGTGCCAGCAGCCTACACCGTCGGGGGCGGGAGGCCCCTGAGCAGTTCTTC.